This TCR beta chain originates from a study of blood T cell repertoires in COVID-19. Background on the study: Collection of acute and convalescent COVID-19 samples took place in the United States, Italy and Spain. In each case, the material was cDNA or gDNA derived from T cells, B-cell-depleted T cells, or PBMCs.

In the original analysis: Nucleated cell counts were estimated from reference gene primer amplification. Libraries were prepared by immunoSEQ multiplex PCR; TCRdb keeps only in-frame clonotypes and omits some of them. V and J calls and clone size are those listed in that table; D and trimming were worked out from the DNA. This table holds about 150,000 clones, approximately 92% found once. The CDR3 contains 16 residues. Trimming took 3 bases from V and 4 from J; bases not matched to a gene: 6. Germline V gene sequence: CDR1 SGHTA, CDR2 FQGNSA. A single count supports this clone. The chain couples TRBV7-2 to TRBJ1-2; 12 bases map to TRBD1. Sequencing was done on a sample of peripheral blood. The source is a woman in her thirties or forties with acute or convalescent COVID-19. This CDR3 is CASSLGQGASGYGYTF. In DNA, the CDR3 is TGTGCCAGCAGCTTGGGACAGGGGGCTAGTGGCTATGGCTACACCTTC.